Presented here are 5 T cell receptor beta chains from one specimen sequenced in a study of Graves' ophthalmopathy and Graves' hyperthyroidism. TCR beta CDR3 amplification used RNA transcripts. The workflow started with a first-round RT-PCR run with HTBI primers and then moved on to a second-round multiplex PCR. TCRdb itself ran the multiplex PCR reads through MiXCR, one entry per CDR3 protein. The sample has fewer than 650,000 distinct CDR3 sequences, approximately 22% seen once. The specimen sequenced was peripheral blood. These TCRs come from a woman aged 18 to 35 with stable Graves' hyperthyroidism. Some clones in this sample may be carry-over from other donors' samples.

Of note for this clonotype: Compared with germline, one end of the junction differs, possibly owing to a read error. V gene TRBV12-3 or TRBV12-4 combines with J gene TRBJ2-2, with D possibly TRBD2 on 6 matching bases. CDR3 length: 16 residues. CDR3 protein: CASSTLAGLYTGDLFF. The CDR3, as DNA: TGTGCCAGCAGTACTTTGGCGGGACTGTACACCGGGGATCTGTTTTTT.

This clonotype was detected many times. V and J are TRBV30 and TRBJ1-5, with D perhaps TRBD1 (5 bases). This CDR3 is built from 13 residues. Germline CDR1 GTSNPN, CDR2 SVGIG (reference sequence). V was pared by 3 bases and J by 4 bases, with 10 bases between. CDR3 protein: CAWSRAPNQPQHF. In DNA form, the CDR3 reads TGTGCCTGGAGCAGGGCACCAAATCAGCCCCAGCATTTT.

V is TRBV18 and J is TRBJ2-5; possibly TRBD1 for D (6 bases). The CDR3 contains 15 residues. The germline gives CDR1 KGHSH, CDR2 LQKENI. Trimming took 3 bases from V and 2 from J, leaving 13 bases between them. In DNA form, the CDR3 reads TGTGCCAGCTCACCGAACCTGGGACAACAAGAGACCCAGTACTTC. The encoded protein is CASSPNLGQQETQYF.

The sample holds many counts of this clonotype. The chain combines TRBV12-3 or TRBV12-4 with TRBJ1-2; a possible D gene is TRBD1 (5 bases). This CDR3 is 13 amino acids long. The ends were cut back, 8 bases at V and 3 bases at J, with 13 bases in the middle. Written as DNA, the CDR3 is TGTGCCAGCTGGGGCGTTTCAGACTATGGCTACACCTTC. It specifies CASWGVSDYGYTF.

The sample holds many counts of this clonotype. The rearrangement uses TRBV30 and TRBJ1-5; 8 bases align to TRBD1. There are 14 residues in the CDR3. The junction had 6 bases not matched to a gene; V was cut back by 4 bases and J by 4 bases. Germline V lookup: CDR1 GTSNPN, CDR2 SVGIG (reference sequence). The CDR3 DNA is TGTGCCTGGACCAGGGGGCCTCGAAATCAGCCCCAGCATTTT. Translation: CAWTRGPRNQPQHF.